The TCR beta chain under discussion was sequenced for a study of cytomegalovirus exposure and HLA in healthy donors. About the study: Among the approximately 370 donors who were genotyped, roughly 86% fell in the genetic ancestry cluster that is associated with self-reported Caucasian donors. Overall study results and limits: Later analysis associated a missense DCLRE1C variant with TCR beta V- and J-gene trimming. As confirmed in vitro, a few CMV-associated chains were specific for CMV antigens. It was reported in a later analysis that an Asian-associated ancestry cluster showed fewer N-insertions than the 666-donor mean.

This clone turned up a few times. No antigen is known for it. The PCR was carried out with 60 Vbeta primers and 13 Jbeta primers. The assay was immunoSEQ multiplex PCR, and TCRdb's table has in-frame clones only and misses some. The sample shows approximately 150,000 clones, 70% to 80% of them seen only once. The CDR3 has 16 residues. The germline V gene has CDR1 SNHLY and CDR2 FYNNEI. With 7 bases clipped from V and 6 bases from J, the junction kept 12 bases outside the gene matches. This clonotype was obtained from a woman in her 40s in good health and CMV-seronegative. Sequencing used PBMCs. This chain joins TRBV2 and TRBJ2-1; 10 bases map to TRBD1. CDR3 region: CASTMGGQGTSNEQFF. CDR3 sequence (DNA): TGTGCCAGCACTATGGGGGGACAGGGGACCAGCAATGAGCAGTTCTTC.